These 19 T cell receptor beta chains share one sample of origin, sequenced in a study of technical replicates of blood from several donors. Sequenced by immunoSEQ multiplex PCR; TCRdb stores in-frame clones only, minus some. The table records 75,000 to 90,000 clones, 85% to 95% of them present only once. Sequenced sample: T cells isolated from PBMCs. All receptors come from a human donor in good health.

The table lists this clone with a count of one. This chain uses TRBV7-9 with TRBJ2-7; the D gene is possibly TRBD1 (6 bases). The V and J ends lost 1 base and 3 bases respectively, with 7 bases between them. CDR1 SEHNR and CDR2 FQNEAQ come from the germline V gene (reference sequence). The CDR3 extends over 13 amino acids. CDR3 nucleotides: TGTGCCAGCAGCTTAGAACAGGGCTACGAGCAGTACTTC. This gives the protein CASSLEQGYEQYF.

V is TRBV6-1 and J is TRBJ1-4, with D possibly being TRBD1 (5 bases). Per the germline V gene, CDR1 is MNHNS and CDR2 is SASEGT. The CDR3 runs 14 residues. Trimming took 7 bases from V and 7 from J, leaving 16 bases between them. The CDR3 DNA reads as TGTGCCAGCACCTCACCGGAACAGGTTGAAAAACTGTTTTTT. It encodes CASTSPEQVEKLFF.

V and J are TRBV6-6 and TRBJ1-2, with TRBD1 identical over 8 bases. CDR3 length: 14 residues. Germline V gives CDR1 MNHNY, CDR2 SVGAGI (reference sequence). J gave up 6 bases and V 3 bases, and 6 bases lay outside the gene matches. Written as DNA, the CDR3 is TGTGCCAGCAGTTATTATCAGGGGGCAGATGGCTACACCTTC. This sequence encodes CASSYYQGADGYTF.

This chain uses TRBV29-1 with TRBJ2-2; 7 positions match TRBD2. Per germline, CDR1 SQVTM and CDR2 ANQGSEA. With V trimmed by 4 bases and J by 0 bases, 2 bases remained unmatched. This CDR3 region has 14 residues. As DNA, the CDR3 is TGCAGCGTTGTTGGGAGGGCGAACACCGGGGAGCTGTTTTTT. The encoded protein is CSVVGRANTGELFF.

This rearrangement joins TRBV29-1 to TRBJ2-7, with TRBD2 matching 7 bases. With 5 bases clipped from V and 2 bases from J, the junction kept 9 bases outside the gene matches. In germline, CDR1 is SQVTM, CDR2 ANQGSEA. The CDR3 length is 14 residues. In DNA, the CDR3 is TGCAGCGTTCAAGTAGCGGGCGGCCCCTACGAGCAGTACTTC. It codes for CSVQVAGGPYEQYF.

The sample holds one count of this clone. The chain couples TRBV4-1 to TRBJ2-7, with TRBD1 matching over 10 bases. The CDR3 has 15 residues. Germline V gives CDR1 MGHRA, CDR2 YSYEKL. The J segment lost 3 bases and the V segment lost 4 bases, leaving 6 bases of the junction unmatched. CDR3 amino acids: CASSLRDRGIYEQYF. DNA of the CDR3: TGCGCCAGCAGCCTCCGGGACAGGGGTATCTACGAGCAGTACTTC.

The rearrangement uses TRBV7-3 and TRBJ1-1, with TRBD1 matching over 9 bases. V gave up 2 bases and J gave up 1 base; unmatched junction bases: 8. CDR3 size: 17 residues. Germline CDR1 SGHTA, CDR2 FQGTGA. The CDR3 here is CASSLRPGTGTNTEAFF. The CDR3 nucleotides read TGTGCCAGCAGCTTACGTCCCGGGACAGGGACGAACACTGAAGCTTTCTTT.

The V call is TRBV7-9, the J call TRBJ2-2; 13 bases agree with TRBD2. This CDR3 spans 18 amino acids. Germline V gene data show CDR1 as SEHNR and CDR2 as FQNEAQ (reference sequence). Unmatched junction bases numbered 12, after V lost 4 bases and J lost 7 bases. The CDR3 sequence: CASSSGLAGVEGNGELFF. The DNA of the CDR3 is TGTGCCAGCAGCTCTGGACTAGCGGGAGTAGAAGGAAACGGGGAGCTGTTTTTT.

The chain combines TRBV11-3 with TRBJ2-3, with TRBD2 identical over 8 bases. Germline V gene data show CDR1 as SGHNT and CDR2 as YENEEA. CDR3 length: 16 residues. Trimming at V came to 4 bases and at J to 2 bases, leaving 8 bases not matched to a gene. The CDR3 region is CASSSRGTSFTDTQYF. CDR3 nucleotide sequence: TGTGCCAGCAGCTCCCGGGGGACTAGTTTCACAGATACGCAGTATTTT.

J is TRBJ2-3 and V is TRBV9, with TRBD2 identical over 7 bases. This CDR3 region has 16 residues. Germline lookup yields CDR1 SGDLS and CDR2 YYNGEE. With V trimmed by 7 bases and J by 0 bases, 11 bases remained unmatched. This chain's CDR3 is CASSGGDRTSTDTQYF. The CDR3, as DNA: TGTGCCAGCTCGGGGGGTGACCGGACTAGCACAGATACGCAGTATTTT.

The chain combines TRBV28 with TRBJ2-7; possibly TRBD1 for D (5 bases). V dropped 1 base and J dropped 3 bases, with 13 bases sitting between them. Germline CDR1 reads MDHEN; CDR2 reads SYDVKM. The CDR3 length is 15 residues. The CDR3 bases are TGTGCCAGCAGTTTATCGGCAGGGAATGTCTACGAGCAGTACTTC. The encoded protein is CASSLSAGNVYEQYF.

The count of this clone is one. The chain employs TRBV19 and TRBJ1-4, with TRBD1 matching over 9 bases. V dropped 6 bases and J dropped 4; count of bases not matched to a gene: 3. Germline V gene data show CDR1 as LNHDA and CDR2 as SQIVND (reference sequence). This CDR3 has 14 residues. CDR3 DNA sequence: TGTGCCAGTAGGAGGACAGGGGATAATGAAAAACTGTTTTTT. The encoded protein is CASRRTGDNEKLFF. Variable domain in full (rest from reference TRBV19 and TRBJ1-4): DGGITQSPKYLFRKEGQNVTLSCEQNLNHDAMYWYRQDPGQGLRLIYYSQIVNDFQKGDIAEGYSVSREKKESFPLTVTSAQKNPTAFYLCASRRTGDNEKLFFGSGTQLSVL.

This chain joins TRBV11-1 and TRBJ1-3, with D perhaps matching TRBD1 (6 bases). Looked up from germline, CDR1 is SGHAT and CDR2 is FQDESV (reference sequence). There are 15 residues in the CDR3. V was pared by 4 bases and J by 4 bases, with 14 bases between. The CDR3 spells CASSSQGTRGNTIYF. The DNA for the CDR3 is TGTGCCAGCAGCTCTCAGGGGACAAGAGGAAACACCATATATTTT.

This clone was recorded only once. The chain joins TRBV2 to TRBJ2-2; TRBD2 matches 7 bases. V was clipped by 4 bases and J by 2 bases; unmatched bases: 7. Germline V CDR1 and CDR2: SNHLY, FYNNEI. The CDR3 is 16 residues long. The CDR3 here is CASSVLAPTNTGELFF. The CDR3 nucleotides are TGTGCCAGCAGTGTACTAGCGCCGACTAACACCGGGGAGCTGTTTTTT.

The chain uses TRBV5-4 and TRBJ2-1; D gene uncertain. The CDR3 contains 13 residues. The V gene's germline CDR1 is SGHNT and CDR2 YYREEE (reference sequence). The germline V and J ends were trimmed by 6 bases and 7 bases, with 14 bases remaining between them. CDR3 sequence (DNA): TGTGCCAGCAACCACCCAGATCAGAATGAGCAGTTCTTC. It is translated as CASNHPDQNEQFF.

V and J are TRBV7-2 and TRBJ2-2; possible D gene TRBD1, 5 bases. Trimming took off 0 bases at V and 4 bases at J, with 9 bases between the two ends. The CDR3 sequence is 15 residues long. Germline V gene data show CDR1 as SGHTA and CDR2 as FQGNSA. The DNA for the CDR3 is TGTGCCAGCAGCTTAGCTTGGGGCTCCACCGGGGAGCTGTTTTTT. Residues: CASSLAWGSTGELFF.

The V gene is TRBV29-1, the J gene TRBJ2-2; D perhaps matches TRBD1 (5 bases). The length of the CDR3 is 14 residues. Germline CDR1 reads SQVTM; CDR2 reads ANQGSEA. V dropped 3 bases and J dropped 6 bases, with 14 bases sitting between them. CDR3 sequence (DNA): TGCAGCGTTGATTTGGGATCAGGGTCCGGGGAGCTGTTTTTT. Protein: CSVDLGSGSGELFF.

This clone was seen just once. The gene calls are TRBV6-6 and TRBJ2-7; TRBD1 matches 7 bases. V gave up 4 bases and J gave up 1 base; unmatched junction bases: 1. The CDR3 length is 13 residues. CDR1 is MNHNY, CDR2 SVGAGI, per germline (reference sequence). The CDR3 reads CASSLGQSYEQYF. DNA of the CDR3: TGTGCCAGCAGTTTGGGACAGTCCTACGAGCAGTACTTC.

The chain has TRBV9 and TRBJ2-3; TRBD2 might be the D (5 bases). V lost 4 bases and J lost 0, with 12 bases in between. Per the germline V gene, CDR1 is SGDLS and CDR2 is YYNGEE. This CDR3 spans 15 amino acids. This CDR3 is CASSLDYRSTDTQYF. The CDR3 bases are TGTGCCAGCAGCCTCGACTACCGGAGCACAGATACGCAGTATTTT.